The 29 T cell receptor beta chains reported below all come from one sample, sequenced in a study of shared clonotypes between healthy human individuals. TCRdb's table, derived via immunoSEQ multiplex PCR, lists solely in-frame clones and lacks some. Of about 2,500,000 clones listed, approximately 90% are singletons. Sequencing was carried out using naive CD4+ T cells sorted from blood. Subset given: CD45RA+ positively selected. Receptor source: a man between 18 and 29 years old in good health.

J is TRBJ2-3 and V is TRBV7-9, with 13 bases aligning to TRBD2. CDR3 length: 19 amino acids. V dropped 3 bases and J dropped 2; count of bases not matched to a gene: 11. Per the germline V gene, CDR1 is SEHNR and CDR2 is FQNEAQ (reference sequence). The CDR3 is CASSLYGEGLAGFTDTQYF. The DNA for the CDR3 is TGTGCCAGCAGCTTGTATGGCGAGGGACTAGCGGGATTCACAGATACGCAGTATTTT.

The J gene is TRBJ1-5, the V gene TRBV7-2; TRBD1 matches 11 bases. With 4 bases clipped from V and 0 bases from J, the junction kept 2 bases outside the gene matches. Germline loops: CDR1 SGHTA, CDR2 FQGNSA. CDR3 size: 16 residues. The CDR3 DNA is TGTGCCAGCAGCTCGGGACAGGGGGATAGCAATCAGCCCCAGCATTTT. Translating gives CASSSGQGDSNQPQHF.

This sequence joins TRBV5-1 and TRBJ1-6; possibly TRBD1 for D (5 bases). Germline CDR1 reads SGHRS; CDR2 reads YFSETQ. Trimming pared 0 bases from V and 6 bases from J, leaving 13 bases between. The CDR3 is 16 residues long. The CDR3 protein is CASSLDGTAANSPLHF. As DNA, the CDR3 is TGCGCCAGCAGCTTGGACGGGACTGCTGCTAATTCACCCCTCCACTTT.

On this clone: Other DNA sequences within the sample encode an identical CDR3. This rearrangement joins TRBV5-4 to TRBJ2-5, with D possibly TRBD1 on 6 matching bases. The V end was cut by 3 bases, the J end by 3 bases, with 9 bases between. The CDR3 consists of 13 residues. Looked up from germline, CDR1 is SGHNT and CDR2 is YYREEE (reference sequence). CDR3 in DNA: TGTGCCAGCAGCTCACAGGGAGAAGAGACCCAGTACTTC. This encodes CASSSQGEETQYF.

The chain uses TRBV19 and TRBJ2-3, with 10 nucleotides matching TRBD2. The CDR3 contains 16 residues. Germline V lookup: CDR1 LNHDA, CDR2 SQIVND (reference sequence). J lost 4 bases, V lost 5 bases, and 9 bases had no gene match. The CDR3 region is CASSPLAGAMADTQYF. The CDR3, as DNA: TGTGCCAGTAGTCCCCTAGCGGGGGCAATGGCAGATACGCAGTATTTT.

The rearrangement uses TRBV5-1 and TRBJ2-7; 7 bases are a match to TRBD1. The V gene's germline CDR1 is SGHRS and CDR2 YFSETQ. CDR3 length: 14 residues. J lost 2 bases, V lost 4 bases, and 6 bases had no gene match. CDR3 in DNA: TGCGCCAGCAGCGGCAGGGGGTCCCCCTACGAGCAGTACTTC. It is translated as CASSGRGSPYEQYF.

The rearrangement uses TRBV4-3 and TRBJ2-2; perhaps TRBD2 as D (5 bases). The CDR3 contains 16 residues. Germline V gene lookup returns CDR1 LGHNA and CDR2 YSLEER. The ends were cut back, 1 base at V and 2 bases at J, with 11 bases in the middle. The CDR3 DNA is TGCGCCAGCAGCCAAGGGGCGGGCTATAACACCGGGGAGCTGTTTTTT. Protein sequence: CASSQGAGYNTGELFF.

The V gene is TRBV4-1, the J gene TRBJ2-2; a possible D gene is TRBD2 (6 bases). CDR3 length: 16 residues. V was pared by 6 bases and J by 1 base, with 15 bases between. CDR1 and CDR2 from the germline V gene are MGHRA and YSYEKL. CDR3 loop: CASRDYRRENTGELFF. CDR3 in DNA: TGCGCCAGCAGGGACTACCGGAGGGAGAACACCGGGGAGCTGTTTTTT.

CDR3 DNA sequence: TGTGCCAGCAGCTTAGTCCCTAGCGGGAGTGGGGACAAAAACATTCAGTACTTC. It yields the protein CASSLVPSGSGDKNIQYF. This rearrangement joins TRBV11-2 to TRBJ2-4; 10 positions match TRBD2. Per germline, CDR1 SGHAT and CDR2 FQNNGV. The CDR3 extends over 18 amino acids. V shed 1 base and J 3 bases; nucleotides not matched to a gene: 9.

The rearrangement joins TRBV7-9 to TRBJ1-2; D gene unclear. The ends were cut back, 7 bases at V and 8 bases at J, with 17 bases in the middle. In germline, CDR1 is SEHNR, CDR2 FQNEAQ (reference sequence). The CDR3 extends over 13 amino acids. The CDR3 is CASTETGPGGYTF. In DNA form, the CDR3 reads TGTGCCAGCACCGAGACCGGCCCGGGGGGCTACACCTTC.

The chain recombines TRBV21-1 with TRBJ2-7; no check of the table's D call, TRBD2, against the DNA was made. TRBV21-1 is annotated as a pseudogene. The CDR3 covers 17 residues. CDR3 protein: CASSKALGGADSYEQYF. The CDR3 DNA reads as TGTGCCAGCAGCAAAGCGTTGGGTGGAGCGGACTCCTACGAGCAGTACTTC.

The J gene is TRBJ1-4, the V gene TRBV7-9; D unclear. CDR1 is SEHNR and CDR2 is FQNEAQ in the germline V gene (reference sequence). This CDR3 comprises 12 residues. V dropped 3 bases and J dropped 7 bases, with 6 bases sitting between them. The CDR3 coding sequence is TGTGCCAGCAGCTTGACGGTTGAAAAACTGTTTTTT. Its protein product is CASSLTVEKLFF.

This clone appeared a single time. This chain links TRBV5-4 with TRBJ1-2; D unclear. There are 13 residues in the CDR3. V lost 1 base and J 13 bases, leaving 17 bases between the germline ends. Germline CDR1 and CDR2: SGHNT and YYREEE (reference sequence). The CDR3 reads CASSLSPGSYTTF. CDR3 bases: TGTGCCAGCAGCTTGAGTCCCGGGAGCTACACCACCTTC.

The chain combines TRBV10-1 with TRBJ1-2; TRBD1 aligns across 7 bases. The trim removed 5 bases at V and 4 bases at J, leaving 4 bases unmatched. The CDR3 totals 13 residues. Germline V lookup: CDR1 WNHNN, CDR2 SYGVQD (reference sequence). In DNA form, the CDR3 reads TGCGCCAGCAGTCCGGGACAGCTCTATGGCTACACCTTC. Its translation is CASSPGQLYGYTF.

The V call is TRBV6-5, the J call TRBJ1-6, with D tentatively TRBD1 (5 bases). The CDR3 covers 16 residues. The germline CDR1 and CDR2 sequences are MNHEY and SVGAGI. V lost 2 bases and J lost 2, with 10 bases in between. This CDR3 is CASSYGGRPYNSPLHF. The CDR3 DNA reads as TGTGCCAGCAGTTACGGGGGTAGGCCCTATAATTCACCCCTCCACTTT.

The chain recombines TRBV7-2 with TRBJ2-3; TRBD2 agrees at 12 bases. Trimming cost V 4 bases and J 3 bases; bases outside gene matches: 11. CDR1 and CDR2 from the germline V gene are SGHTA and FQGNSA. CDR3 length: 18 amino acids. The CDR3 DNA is TGTGCCAGCAGCTCCTTACCTCTAGCGGGAGGGGGGACAGATACGCAGTATTTT. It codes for CASSSLPLAGGGTDTQYF.

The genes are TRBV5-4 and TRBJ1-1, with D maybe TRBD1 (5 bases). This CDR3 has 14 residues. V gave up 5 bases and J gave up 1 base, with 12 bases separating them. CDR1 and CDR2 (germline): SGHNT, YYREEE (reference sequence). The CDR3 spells CASRGWGTNTEAFF. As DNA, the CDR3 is TGTGCCAGCAGGGGGTGGGGGACGAACACTGAAGCTTTCTTT. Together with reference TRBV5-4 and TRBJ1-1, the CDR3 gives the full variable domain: ETGVTQSPTHLIKTRGQQVTLRCSSQSGHNTVSWYQQALGQGPQFIFQYYREEENGRGNFPPRFSGLQFPNYSSELNVNALELDDSALYLCASRGWGTNTEAFFGQGTRLTVV.

The CDR3 is CASSPAGLGSGELFF. As DNA, the CDR3 is TGTGCCAGCAGCCCAGCGGGACTGGGGTCCGGGGAGCTGTTTTTT. The chain has TRBV7-2 and TRBJ2-2; the match to TRBD2 covers 7 bases. Germline CDR1 is SGHTA and CDR2 is FQGNSA. The V and J ends lost 5 bases and 6 bases, in that order; junction bases with no gene match: 9. The CDR3 contains 15 residues. Complete variable domain (other parts from reference TRBV7-2 and TRBJ2-2): GAGVSQSPSNKVTEKGKDVELRCDPISGHTALYWYRQSLGQGLEFLIYFQGNSAPDKSGLPSDRFSAERTGGSVSTLTIQRTQQEDSAVYLCASSPAGLGSGELFFGEGSRLTVL.

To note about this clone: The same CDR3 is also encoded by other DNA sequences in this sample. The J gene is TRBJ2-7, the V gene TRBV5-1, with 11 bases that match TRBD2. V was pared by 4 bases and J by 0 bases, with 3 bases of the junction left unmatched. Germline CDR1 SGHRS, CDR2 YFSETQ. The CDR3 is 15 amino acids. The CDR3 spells CASSRGTSGSYEQYF. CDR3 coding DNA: TGCGCCAGCAGCCGAGGGACTAGCGGCTCCTACGAGCAGTACTTC.

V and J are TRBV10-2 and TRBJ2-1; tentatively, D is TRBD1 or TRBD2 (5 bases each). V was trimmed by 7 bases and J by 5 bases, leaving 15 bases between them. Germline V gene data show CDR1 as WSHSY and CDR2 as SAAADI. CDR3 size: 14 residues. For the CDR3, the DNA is TGCGCCAGCACCACTGGGGACCTTAACAATGAGCAGTTCTTC. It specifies CASTTGDLNNEQFF.

CDR3 amino acids: CASSLAGRRGVEQYF. The CDR3 coding sequence is TGTGCCAGCAGCTTAGCGGGGCGACGAGGGGTCGAGCAGTACTTC. J is TRBJ2-7 and V is TRBV7-9; D is possibly TRBD1 or TRBD2 (5 bases each). Trimming stripped 0 bases from V and 6 bases from J, with 15 bases between. The CDR3 is 15 amino acids. The germline V gene has CDR1 SEHNR and CDR2 FQNEAQ (reference sequence).

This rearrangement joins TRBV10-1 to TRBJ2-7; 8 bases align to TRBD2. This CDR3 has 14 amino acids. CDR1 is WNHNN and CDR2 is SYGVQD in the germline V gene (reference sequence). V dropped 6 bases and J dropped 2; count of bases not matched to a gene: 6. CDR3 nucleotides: TGCGCCAGCAGCCACCCGGGAGGGACCTACGAGCAGTACTTC. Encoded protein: CASSHPGGTYEQYF.

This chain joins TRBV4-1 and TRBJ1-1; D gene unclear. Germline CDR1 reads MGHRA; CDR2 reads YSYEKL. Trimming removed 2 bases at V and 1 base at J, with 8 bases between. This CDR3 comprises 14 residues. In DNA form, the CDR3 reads TGCGCCAGCAGCCAACCGCTGGGGAACACTGAAGCTTTCTTT. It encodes CASSQPLGNTEAFF.

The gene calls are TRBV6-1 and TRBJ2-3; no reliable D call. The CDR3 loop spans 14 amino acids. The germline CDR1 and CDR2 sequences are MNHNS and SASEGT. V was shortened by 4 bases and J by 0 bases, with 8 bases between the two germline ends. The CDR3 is CASSAQSSTDTQYF. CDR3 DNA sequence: TGTGCCAGCAGTGCCCAATCTAGCACAGATACGCAGTATTTT.

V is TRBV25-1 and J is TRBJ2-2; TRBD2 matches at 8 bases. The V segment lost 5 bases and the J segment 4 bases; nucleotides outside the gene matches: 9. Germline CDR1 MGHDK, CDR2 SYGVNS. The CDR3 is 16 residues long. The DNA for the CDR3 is TGTGCCAGCAGTCGGCTGAGCGGGAGAGTCACCGGGGAGCTGTTTTTT. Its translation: CASSRLSGRVTGELFF.

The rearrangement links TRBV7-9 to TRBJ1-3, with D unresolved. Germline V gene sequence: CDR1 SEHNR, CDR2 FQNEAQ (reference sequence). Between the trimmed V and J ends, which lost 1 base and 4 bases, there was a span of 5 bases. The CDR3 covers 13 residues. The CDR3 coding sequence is TGTGCCAGCAGCTTAGAGGTGGGAAACACCATATATTTT. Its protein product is CASSLEVGNTIYF.

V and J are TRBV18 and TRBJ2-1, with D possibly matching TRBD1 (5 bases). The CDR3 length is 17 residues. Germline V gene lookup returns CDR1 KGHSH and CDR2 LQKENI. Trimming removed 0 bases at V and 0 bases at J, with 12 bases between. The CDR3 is CASSPPLGVPSYNEQFF. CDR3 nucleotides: TGTGCCAGCTCACCACCATTAGGGGTTCCCTCCTACAATGAGCAGTTCTTC.

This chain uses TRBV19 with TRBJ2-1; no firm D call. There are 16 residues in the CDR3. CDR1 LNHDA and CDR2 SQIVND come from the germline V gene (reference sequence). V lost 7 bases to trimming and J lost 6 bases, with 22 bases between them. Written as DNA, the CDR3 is TGTGCCAGTAACAAACAGAGTCTGGGTGGTGGCAATGAGCAGTTCTTC. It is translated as CASNKQSLGGGNEQFF. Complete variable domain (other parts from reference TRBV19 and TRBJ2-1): DGGITQSPKYLFRKEGQNVTLSCEQNLNHDAMYWYRQDPGQGLRLIYYSQIVNDFQKGDIAEGYSVSREKKESFPLTVTSAQKNPTAFYLCASNKQSLGGGNEQFFGPGTRLTVL.

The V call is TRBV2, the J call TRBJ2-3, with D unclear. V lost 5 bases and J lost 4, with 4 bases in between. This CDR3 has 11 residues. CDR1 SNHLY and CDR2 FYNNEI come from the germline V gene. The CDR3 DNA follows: TGTGCCAGCAGTACGTCAGATACGCAGTATTTT. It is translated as CASSTSDTQYF.